The present entry profiles one T cell receptor (beta chain) with its context. Its antigen is undetermined. The record originates from a study of T cells in localized non-small cell lung cancer. Study observations and caveats: Among the tissues sampled, uninvolved adjacent lung had the highest T cell clonality, above tumor. Out of the top 100 tumor clones, a median around 57 were seen in adjacent lung. An association was observed between higher blood T cell density and longer overall survival.

Libraries were prepared by immunoSEQ multiplex PCR; TCRdb keeps only in-frame clonotypes and omits some of them. Of thousands of clones listed, 20% to 25% were seen once; the top ten hold less than 7%. CDR1 and CDR2 (germline): MNHGY, SAAAGT. The CDR3 loop spans 13 amino acids. Trimming left V 5 bases short and J 1 base short, with 8 bases between. The sequence derives from a man between 40 and 70 years old with stage II lung adenocarcinoma. Here the sequenced sample was lung tumor tissue, taken before any cancer treatment. The chain links TRBV6-8 to TRBJ1-2; D remains ambiguous. CDR3 in amino acids: CASSTEYNYGYTF. CDR3 sequence (DNA): TGTGCCAGCAGTACGGAATATAACTATGGCTACACCTTC.